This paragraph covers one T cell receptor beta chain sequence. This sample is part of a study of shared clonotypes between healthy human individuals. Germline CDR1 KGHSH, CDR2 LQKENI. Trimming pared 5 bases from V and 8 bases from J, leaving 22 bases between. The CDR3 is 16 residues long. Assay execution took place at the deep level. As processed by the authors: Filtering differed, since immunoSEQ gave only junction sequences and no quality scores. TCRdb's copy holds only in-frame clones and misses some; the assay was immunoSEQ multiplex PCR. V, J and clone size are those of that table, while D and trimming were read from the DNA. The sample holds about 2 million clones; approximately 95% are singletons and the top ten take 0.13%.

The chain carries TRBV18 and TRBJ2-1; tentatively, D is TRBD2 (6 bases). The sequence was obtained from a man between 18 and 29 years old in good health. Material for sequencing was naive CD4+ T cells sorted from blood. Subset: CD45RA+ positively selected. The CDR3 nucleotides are TGTGCCAGCTCAAACGCCGGGACTCCAGCCGGAGATGAGCAGTTCTTC. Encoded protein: CASSNAGTPAGDEQFF.